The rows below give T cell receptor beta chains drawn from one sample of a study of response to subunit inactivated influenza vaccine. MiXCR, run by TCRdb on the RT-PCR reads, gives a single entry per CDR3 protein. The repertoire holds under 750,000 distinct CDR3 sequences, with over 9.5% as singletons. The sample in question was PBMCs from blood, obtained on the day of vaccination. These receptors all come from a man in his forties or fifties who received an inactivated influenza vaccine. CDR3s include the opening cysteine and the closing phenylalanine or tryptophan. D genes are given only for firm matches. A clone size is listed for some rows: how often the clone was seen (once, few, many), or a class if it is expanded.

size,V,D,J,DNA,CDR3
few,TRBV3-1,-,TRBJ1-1,TGTGCCAGCAGCCTTCTAGACGGGGGTTTCACTGAAGCTTTCTTT,CASSLLDGGFTEAFF
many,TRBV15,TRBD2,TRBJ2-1,TGTGCCACCAGCAGAGACCGACTAGCGGGGGGGAATGAGCAGTTCTTC,CATSRDRLAGGNEQFF
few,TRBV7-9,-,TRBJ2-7,TGTGCCAGCAGCGCACGGGAATCCACCGCCTACGAGCAGTACTTC,CASSARESTAYEQYF
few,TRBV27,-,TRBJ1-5,TGTGCCAGCAGTTCCCCAGGTAGCAATCAGCCCCAGCATTTT,CASSSPGSNQPQHF
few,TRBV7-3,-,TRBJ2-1,TGTGCCAGCAGCGGGGGACAATTCTCCTACAATGAGCAGTTCTTC,CASSGGQFSYNEQFF
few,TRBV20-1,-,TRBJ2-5,TGCAGTGCTAGAGGGGGGCTCGGGACTCGGGATGAGACCCAGTACTTC,CSARGGLGTRDETQYF
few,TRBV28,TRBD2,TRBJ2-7,TGTGCCAGCAGAAGTAGCGGGAGTCGGAACGAGCAGTACTTC,CASRSSGSRNEQYF
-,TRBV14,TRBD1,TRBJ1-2,TGTGCCAGCAGCCCCCACTTGGGACAGGGGACGGATGGCTACACCTTC,CASSPHLGQGTDGYTF
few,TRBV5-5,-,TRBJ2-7,TGTGCCAGCAGTTTGATCAGTGGCTCCTACGAGCAGTACTTC,CASSLISGSYEQYF
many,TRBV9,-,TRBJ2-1,TGTGCCAGCAGCGTAGTGGGCAGCCTCTACAATGAGCAGTTCTTC,CASSVVGSLYNEQFF
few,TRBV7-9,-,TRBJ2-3,TGTGCCAGCAGCTTAGCGGGCAGGGCCACCACAGATACGCAGTATTTT,CASSLAGRATTDTQYF
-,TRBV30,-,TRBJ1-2,TGTGCCTGGAGTGAATCCTATGGCTACACCTTC,CAWSESYGYTF
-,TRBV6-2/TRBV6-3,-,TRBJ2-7,TGTGCCAGCACTCTGGAACAGGGCGGGACCTACGAGCAGTACTTC,CASTLEQGGTYEQYF
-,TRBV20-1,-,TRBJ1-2,TGCAGTGCTAGCAATCGAGGAGCCTATGGCTACACCTTC,CSASNRGAYGYTF
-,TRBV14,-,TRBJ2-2,TGTGCCAGCAGCCAAGTCGCTGGGAGTCCCGGGGAGCTGTTTTTT,CASSQVAGSPGELFF
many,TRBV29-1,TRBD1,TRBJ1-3,TGCAGCGTTATGACAGGGGGGTCTGGAAACACCATATATTTT,CSVMTGGSGNTIYF
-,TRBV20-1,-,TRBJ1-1,TGCAGTGCTAGAGATTTAGGACAGCTCATGAACACTGAAGCTTTCTTT,CSARDLGQLMNTEAFF
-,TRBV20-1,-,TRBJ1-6,TGCAGTGCGGATCCCAGAGGGGCGTTTGGGAATTCACCCCTCCACTTT,CSADPRGAFGNSPLHF
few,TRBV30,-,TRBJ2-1,TGTGCCTGGAGGAAAGGGCAGTACAATGAGCAGTTCTTC,CAWRKGQYNEQFF
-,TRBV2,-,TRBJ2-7,TGTGCCAGTTTACAGCTGCACCTCGAGCAGTACTTC,CASLQLHLEQYF
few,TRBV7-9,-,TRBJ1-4,TGTGCCAGCAGCTTAGGGCCCGGGAACACTAATGAAAAACTGTTTTTT,CASSLGPGNTNEKLFF
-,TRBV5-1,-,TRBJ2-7,TGCGCCAGCAGCCCTGGGGCCGTCACATGGGTTGGGGCCTACGAGCAGTACTTC,CASSPGAVTWVGAYEQYF
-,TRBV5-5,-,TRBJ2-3,TGTGCCAGCAGAGCGACTCCGGGACGTTCCACAGATACGCAGTATTTT,CASRATPGRSTDTQYF
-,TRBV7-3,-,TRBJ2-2,TGTGCCAGCAGCAAAGGGGGTATTTCCACCGGGGAGCTGTTTTTT,CASSKGGISTGELFF
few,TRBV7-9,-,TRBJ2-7,TGTGCCAGCAGCGCCGGACAGTTGCCCTCCTACGAGCAGTACTTC,CASSAGQLPSYEQYF
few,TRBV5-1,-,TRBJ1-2,TGCGCCAGCAGCGTGGGGCCCGGGAGTGCTAACTATGGCTACACCTTC,CASSVGPGSANYGYTF
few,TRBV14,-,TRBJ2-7,TGTGCCAGCAGCCAAGAGCGCAGGGTTAGCGAGCAGTACTTC,CASSQERRVSEQYF
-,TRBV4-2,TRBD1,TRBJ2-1,TGTGCCAGCAGCTTCCCGGACAGGGCGAGGAATGAGCAGTTCTTC,CASSFPDRARNEQFF
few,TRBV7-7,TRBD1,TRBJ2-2,TGTGCCAGCAGCACGATGACAGGGCGCACCGGGGAGCTGTTTTTT,CASSTMTGRTGELFF
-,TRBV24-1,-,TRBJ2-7,TGTGCCACCAGTGACCCCCCTTCGACAGGGAGGTACGAGCAGTACTTC,CATSDPPSTGRYEQYF
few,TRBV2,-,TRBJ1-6,TGTGCCAGCAGTGAAGCCGTACAGAAGAATTCACCCCTCCACTTT,CASSEAVQKNSPLHF
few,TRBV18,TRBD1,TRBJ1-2,TGTGCCAGCTCGACAGGGGAAGGGTATGGCTACACCTTC,CASSTGEGYGYTF
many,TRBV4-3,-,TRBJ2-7,TGCGCCAGCAGCCGGAGCCGACAGACTATCTACGAGCAGTACTTC,CASSRSRQTIYEQYF
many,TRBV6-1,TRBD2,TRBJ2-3,TGTGCCAGCCTCCTAGCGGGGGGCACAGATACGCAGTATTTT,CASLLAGGTDTQYF
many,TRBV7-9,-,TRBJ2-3,TGTGCCAGCAGCTTAACCAGGGAGGGCACAGATACGCAGTATTTT,CASSLTREGTDTQYF
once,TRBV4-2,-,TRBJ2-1,TGTGCCAGCAGCCAAGATAGGGCAGCGTTCCCCTCTGGGCAGTTCTTC,CASSQDRAAFPSGQFF
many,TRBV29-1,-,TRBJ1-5,TGCAGCGTTGAGGTACACCCGAATCAGCCCCAGCATTTT,CSVEVHPNQPQHF
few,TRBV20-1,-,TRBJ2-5,TGCAGTGCTAGAGAGACTACCAGGGAAGAGACCCAGTACTTC,CSARETTREETQYF
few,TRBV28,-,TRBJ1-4,TGTGCCAGCAGTCCGGGAGGAGCTTCTGAAAAACTGTTTTTT,CASSPGGASEKLFF
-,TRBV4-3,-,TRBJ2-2,TGCGCCAGCAGCCAAGACCGCGCGCTTCCCGGGGAGCTGTTTTTT,CASSQDRALPGELFF
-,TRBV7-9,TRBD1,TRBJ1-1,TGTGCCAGCTTGGGACAGGGGGCGATCACTGAAGCTTTCTTT,CASLGQGAITEAFF
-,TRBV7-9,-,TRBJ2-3,TGTGCCAGCAGGGGTTGGGGGAGTGGCACAGATACGCAGTATTTT,CASRGWGSGTDTQYF
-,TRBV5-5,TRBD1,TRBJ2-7,TGTGCCAGCAGCATACGACAGGGGCCGCCTTCCGAGCAGTACTTC,CASSIRQGPPSEQYF
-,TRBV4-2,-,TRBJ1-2,TGTGCCAGCAGCCAAGATCTGGGCAATGGCTACACCTTC,CASSQDLGNGYTF
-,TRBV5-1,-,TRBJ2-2,TGCGCCAGCAGCTTGGGTGGGACAACGAACACCGGGGAGCTGTTTTTT,CASSLGGTTNTGELFF
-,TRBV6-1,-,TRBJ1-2,TGTGCCAGCAACCCTGGACGGATCTATGGCTACACCTTC,CASNPGRIYGYTF
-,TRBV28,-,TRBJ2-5,TGTGCCAGCAGTCCCCTAGGCGGGGCAGATGAGACCCAGTACTTC,CASSPLGGADETQYF
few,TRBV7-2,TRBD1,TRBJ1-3,TGTGCCAGCAGCCCCGGGACAGGGAGGGACACCATATATTTT,CASSPGTGRDTIYF
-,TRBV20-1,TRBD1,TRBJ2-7,TGCAGTGCGCGCCCTGACAGGGGGAACGTCTACGAGCAGTACTTC,CSARPDRGNVYEQYF
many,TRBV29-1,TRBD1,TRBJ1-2,TGCAGCGTTGATACCGGGACAGGGGTAGGCTACACCTTC,CSVDTGTGVGYTF
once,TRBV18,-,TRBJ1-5,TGTGCCAGCTCATTTTCGGTCGAGCAGCCCCAGCATTTT,CASSFSVEQPQHF
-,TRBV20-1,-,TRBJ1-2,TGCAGTGCTAGTGTGGTTCTCCAATCGTCGGGCTACACCTTC,CSASVVLQSSGYTF
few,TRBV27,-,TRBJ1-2,TGTGCCAGCAGTTTATACAGGACAACTAACTATGGCTACACCTTC,CASSLYRTTNYGYTF
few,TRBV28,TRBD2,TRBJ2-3,TGTGCCAGCAGTTTATCCCTAGCGGGGGATGATACGCAGTATTTT,CASSLSLAGDDTQYF
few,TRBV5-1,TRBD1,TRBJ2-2,TGCGCCAGCAGCTTGAGAAGGACAGGGGTCACCGGGGAGCTGTTTTTT,CASSLRRTGVTGELFF